One sample yielded the 25 T cell receptor beta chains listed below, sequenced in a study of spatial heterogeneity in lung cancer. Stated time point: sample taken at primary tumor resection. Study-level points and caveats: In tumors, expanded intratumoral alpha and beta TCR counts tracked mutation counts.

The antigens for these receptors are not known. TCRdb re-called the 5' RACE reads through MiXCR, storing one row per CDR3 protein. Of 9,500 or so distinct CDR3 sequences listed, 13% to 15% are singletons. This specimen consisted of lung tumor tissue, obtained at surgery. The receptor source for this set is a male donor with early-stage non-small cell lung cancer.

This clonotype has a count of ten or more. The library was prepared for alpha chains; this beta chain is a stray read, so its frequency means little. The V call is TRBV20-1, the J call TRBJ2-5, with a possible D match to TRBD2 (5 bases). The V and J ends lost 5 bases and 7 bases respectively, with 14 bases between them. CDR1 DFQATT and CDR2 SNEGSKA come from the germline V gene (reference sequence). This CDR3 comprises 12 residues. The CDR3 DNA reads TGCAGTGCTTTCTCGGCCGAGGGGACCCAGTACTTC. It encodes CSAFSAEGTQYF.

This clonotype is classed as medium-sized. In a library made to pick up alpha chains, this beta chain is a stray read with a size that means little. V usage is TRBV20-1 and J usage is TRBJ2-1; 12 bases match TRBD2. V was clipped by 1 base and J by 9 bases; unmatched bases: 10. This CDR3 contains 16 residues. Germline CDR1 reads DFQATT; CDR2 reads SNEGSKA (reference sequence). The CDR3 region is CSARVGASGRAGEQFF. The CDR3 region has the DNA TGCAGTGCTAGAGTGGGTGCTAGCGGGAGGGCCGGTGAGCAGTTCTTC.

At least ten counts were recorded for this clonotype. With the library built for alpha chains, this beta chain is off target and its frequency is not meaningful. CDR3 DNA: TGTGCCAGCAGCTTAAGCTACTGGGGGGGTGGCTACACCTTC. Translated, it gives CASSLSYWGGGYTF. The chain couples TRBV7-8 to TRBJ1-2; TRBD1 is a possible D gene (5 bases). Germline V gene lookup returns CDR1 SGHVS and CDR2 FQNEAQ. The CDR3 has 14 amino acids. The V gene lost 2 bases and the J gene lost 7 bases, with 14 bases spanning the gap. The complete variable domain, with remaining parts taken from reference TRBV7-8 and TRBJ1-2, reads GAGVSQSPRYKVAKRGQDVALRCDPISGHVSLFWYQQALGQGPEFLTYFQNEAQLDKSGLPSDRFFAERPEGSVSTLKIQRTQQEDSAVYLCASSLSYWGGGYTFGSGTRLTVV.

This clonotype is labeled as medium-sized. Being off target in a library aimed at alpha chains, this beta chain has a size of little meaning. The chain links TRBV29-1 to TRBJ2-3; the match to TRBD2 covers 11 bases. This CDR3 region has 15 residues. Germline CDR1 reads SQVTM; CDR2 reads ANQGSEA. V lost 1 base, J lost 6 bases, and 6 bases stayed unmatched. CDR3 region: CSVEGLAGGLDTQYF. The CDR3 coding sequence is TGCAGCGTTGAAGGCCTAGCGGGAGGTCTGGATACGCAGTATTTT.

This clonotype came up many times. Since the library was made to target alpha chains, this beta chain is a stray read and its abundance is not meaningful. This chain joins TRBV6-2 or TRBV6-3 and TRBJ2-1, with TRBD2 identical over 7 bases. The V and J ends lost 7 bases and 8 bases, in that order; junction bases with no gene match: 5. CDR3 length: 12 amino acids. From germline, CDR1 is MNHEY and CDR2 SVGEGT. CDR3 DNA sequence: TGTGCCAGCACTCTGGGGGGGGATGAGCAGTTCTTC. The encoded protein is CASTLGGDEQFF.

This clonotype occurred a few times. Found in a library prepared for alpha chains, this beta chain is an off-target read, and its abundance has little meaning. The chain couples TRBV3-1 to TRBJ2-7, with D perhaps matching TRBD2 (6 bases). The CDR3 covers 12 residues. V lost 4 bases to trimming and J lost 7 bases, with 11 bases between them. Germline CDR1 is LGHDT and CDR2 is YNNKEL (reference sequence). The CDR3 bases are TGTGCCAGCAGCCTGATGGGGAGGGAGCAGTACTTC. Its translation is CASSLMGREQYF.

In this sample, this clonotype turned up many times. Within a library made for alpha chains, this beta chain is off target, and its count is uninformative. The CDR3 spells CASSYLAGGPSDTQYF. CDR3 in DNA: TGCGCCAGCAGCTACTTAGCGGGAGGGCCGTCAGATACGCAGTATTTT. The gene calls are TRBV5-1 and TRBJ2-3; TRBD2 matches at 11 bases. Germline lookup yields CDR1 SGHRS and CDR2 YFSETQ. The CDR3 loop spans 16 amino acids. Unmatched junction bases numbered 7, after V lost 3 bases and J lost 4 bases. Full variable domain (rest looked up from reference TRBV5-1 and TRBJ2-3): KAGVTQTPRYLIKTRGQQVTLSCSPISGHRSVSWYQQTPGQGLQFLFEYFSETQRNKGNFPGRFSGRQFSNSRSEMNVSTLELGDSALYLCASSYLAGGPSDTQYFGPGTRLTVL.

This clonotype is termed medium-sized. A library prepared for alpha chains yielded this beta chain as an off-target read; its size is of little meaning. The CDR3 reads CSVGTGREAFF. The CDR3, as DNA: TGCAGCGTCGGAACCGGGAGAGAAGCTTTCTTT. The chain joins TRBV29-1 to TRBJ1-1; no firm D call. Trimming pared 6 bases from V and 8 bases from J, leaving 13 bases between. Germline assignment: CDR1 SQVTM and CDR2 ANQGSEA. This CDR3 comprises 11 residues.

About this clonotype: Being off target in a library aimed at alpha chains, this beta chain has a size of little meaning. V usage is TRBV29-1 and J usage is TRBJ1-1; 8 bases match TRBD1. Germline V gene data show CDR1 as SQVTM and CDR2 as ANQGSEA. The CDR3 totals 12 residues. The V segment lost 5 bases and the J segment 5 bases; nucleotides outside the gene matches: 4. The CDR3 bases are TGCAGCGTTCGGACAGGGAGGACTGAAGCTTTCTTT. Protein product: CSVRTGRTEAFF.

Ten or more counts support this clonotype. Because this beta chain is a stray read in a library intended to capture alpha chains, its abundance should not be given much weight. V gene TRBV4-1 combines with J gene TRBJ2-7; perhaps TRBD2 as D (6 bases). Germline V lookup: CDR1 MGHRA, CDR2 YSYEKL. The V and J ends lost 1 base and 2 bases respectively, with 12 bases between them. The CDR3 contains 15 residues. The DNA of the CDR3 is TGCGCCAGCAGCCAAGTGGGGGGTGGGGCCTACGAGCAGTACTTC. Protein: CASSQVGGGAYEQYF.

Comments on this clonotype: This beta chain is a stray sequence in a library constructed for alpha chains; its clone size is not meaningful. The chain joins TRBV11-2 to TRBJ1-1; D is undetermined. CDR3 length equals 15 residues. V lost 1 base and J lost 0, with 9 bases in between. The V gene's germline CDR1 is SGHAT and CDR2 FQNNGV. As DNA, the CDR3 is TGTGCCAGCAGCTTAGCCAACCTCCTGAACACTGAAGCTTTCTTT. Its protein is CASSLANLLNTEAFF.

This clonotype has at least ten counts. With the library built for alpha chains, this beta chain is off target and its frequency is not meaningful. The chain carries TRBV1 and TRBJ2-5; the DNA was not compared with TRBD1, the D call given in the table. TRBV1 counts as a pseudogene. The CDR3 runs 14 residues. DNA for the CDR3: TGCACCAGCAGCCCCCTTCCCGAGGGGGAGACCCAGTACTTC. Protein sequence: CTSSPLPEGETQYF.

This clonotype was recorded many times. For a library built for alpha chains, this beta chain is a stray read; little rests on its size. V gene TRBV25-1 combines with J gene TRBJ2-5, with D tentatively TRBD2 (5 bases). This CDR3 is built from 13 residues. From germline, CDR1 is MGHDK and CDR2 SYGVNS. Trimming removed 10 bases at V and 5 bases at J, with 17 bases between. CDR3 nucleotides: TGTGCCACCTCACTAGGGTCGGGGGAGACCCAGTACTTC. As protein: CATSLGSGETQYF.

By proportion, this clonotype is medium-sized. This beta chain is off target for a library built for alpha chains, so its abundance means little. The genes are TRBV29-1 and TRBJ2-2, with TRBD2 as a possible D gene (6 bases). CDR1 and CDR2 (germline): SQVTM, ANQGSEA. This CDR3 spans 13 amino acids. Trimming took 7 bases from V and 1 from J, leaving 10 bases between them. The CDR3 nucleotides read TGCAGCGGTGGAGGGGAGAACACCGGGGAGCTGTTTTTT. Protein product: CSGGGENTGELFF.

This clonotype was seen many times. This beta chain lies outside the target of a library built for alpha chains; its clone size means little. The V call is TRBV7-9, the J call TRBJ1-1; weak D call: TRBD1 (6 bases). Trimming cost V 6 bases and J 8 bases, with 19 bases left between them. The CDR3 runs to 14 residues. CDR1 and CDR2 (germline): SEHNR, FQNEAQ (reference sequence). CDR3 sequence: CASSPRGGTGEAFF. The CDR3 bases are TGTGCCAGCAGTCCCCGGGGGGGAACAGGGGAAGCTTTCTTT.

This clonotype was observed a few times. The size of this beta chain means little, since it is a stray read in a library made for alpha chains. The rearrangement uses TRBV20-1 and TRBJ1-2; D might be TRBD1 (5 bases). CDR1 and CDR2 from the germline V gene are DFQATT and SNEGSKA (reference sequence). The CDR3 loop spans 13 amino acids. V gave up 5 bases and J gave up 6 bases, with 16 bases separating them. CDR3 in amino acids: CSASQGFGDGYTF. The CDR3 DNA sequence: TGCAGTGCTTCTCAGGGATTTGGGGATGGCTACACCTTC.

This clonotype was picked up many times. Little can be read into the size of this beta chain, an off-target read in a library designed for alpha chains. The gene calls are TRBV12-3 or TRBV12-4 and TRBJ1-5; D remains ambiguous. With 4 bases removed from V and 2 bases from J, the gap between germline ends came to 9 bases. This CDR3 comprises 14 residues. As DNA, the CDR3 is TGTGCCAGCAGTTCCATCAGTCGCAATCAGCCCCAGCATTTT. Translating it yields CASSSISRNQPQHF.

This clonotype has ten or more counts. This beta chain turned up in a library designed for alpha chains; as an off-target read, its abundance says little. The chain carries TRBV9 and TRBJ2-2, with 16 bases aligning to TRBD2. Trimming at V came to 4 bases and at J to 4 bases, leaving 4 bases not matched to a gene. Germline values: CDR1 SGDLS, CDR2 YYNGEE. The CDR3 extends over 17 amino acids. CDR3 residues: CASSPGLAGGSTGELFF. The CDR3, as DNA: TGTGCCAGCAGCCCGGGACTAGCGGGAGGGAGCACCGGGGAGCTGTTTTTT.

Points on this clonotype: The library was prepared for alpha chains; this beta chain is a stray read, so its frequency means little. The V call is TRBV30, the J call TRBJ2-7; TRBD2 agrees at 9 bases. The V and J ends lost 0 bases and 2 bases, in that order; junction bases with no gene match: 2. This CDR3 is built from 14 residues. Germline V gene data show CDR1 as GTSNPN and CDR2 as SVGIG (reference sequence). For the CDR3, the DNA is TGTGCCTGGAGTGTCAGCGGGAGGCCCTACGAGCAGTACGTC. Amino acids: CAWSVSGRPYEQYV.

This clonotype was seen many times. The size of this beta chain means little, since it is a stray read in a library made for alpha chains. This chain joins TRBV9 and TRBJ2-2, with TRBD2 identical over 9 bases. CDR1 SGDLS and CDR2 YYNGEE come from the germline V gene. J gave up 4 bases and V 0 bases, and 4 bases lay outside the gene matches. The CDR3 consists of 16 residues. The CDR3: CASSVDLSGSTGELFF. CDR3 bases: TGTGCCAGCAGCGTAGATCTTAGCGGGAGCACCGGGGAGCTGTTTTTT.

This clonotype was found many times. This beta chain lies outside the target of a library built for alpha chains; its clone size means little. V is TRBV5-5 and J is TRBJ1-6, with 8 nucleotides matching TRBD1. J gave up 3 bases and V 4 bases, and 3 bases lay outside the gene matches. The germline V gene has CDR1 SGHKS and CDR2 YYEKEE (reference sequence). The CDR3 is 15 residues long. The CDR3 region is CASSPGQDYNSPLHF. The CDR3 coding sequence is TGTGCCAGCAGCCCGGGACAGGACTATAATTCACCCCTCCACTTT.

A note on this clonotype: Being off target in a library aimed at alpha chains, this beta chain has a size of little meaning. The rearrangement links TRBV7-6 to TRBJ2-1; D gene unclear. With 9 bases removed from V and 4 bases from J, the gap between germline ends came to 7 bases. The CDR3 is made up of 11 amino acids. The V gene's germline CDR1 is SGHVS and CDR2 FNYEAQ. CDR3 nucleotide sequence: TGTGCCAGGCCGAAATACAATGAGCAGTTCTTC. Protein sequence: CARPKYNEQFF.

This clonotype qualifies as medium-sized. Within a library made for alpha chains, this beta chain is off target, and its count is uninformative. This rearrangement joins TRBV27 to TRBJ1-5; D is uncertain. The CDR3 sequence is 14 residues long. V dropped 3 bases and J dropped 5 bases, with 11 bases sitting between them. Germline V CDR1 and CDR2: MNHEY, SMNVEV (reference sequence). The chain's CDR3 is CASSFGSGHQPQHF. The CDR3 DNA sequence: TGTGCCAGCAGTTTTGGTAGCGGCCATCAGCCCCAGCATTTT.

This clonotype was seen repeatedly, ten times or more. This beta chain turned up in a library designed for alpha chains; as an off-target read, its abundance says little. V is TRBV6-2 or TRBV6-3 and J is TRBJ2-5; 8 bases are shared with TRBD2. The V gene's germline CDR1 is MNHEY and CDR2 SVGEGT. V dropped 5 bases and J dropped 4; count of bases not matched to a gene: 27. The CDR3 covers 21 residues. The CDR3 here is CASSLLRGKSGSRVRGETQYF. CDR3 DNA sequence: TGTGCCAGCAGTCTGCTGCGGGGGAAGAGCGGGAGTCGTGTGAGGGGAGAGACCCAGTACTTC.

This clonotype is termed medium-sized (0.01 to 0.1%). Found in a library prepared for alpha chains, this beta chain is an off-target read, and its abundance has little meaning. This chain connects TRBV10-2 to TRBJ1-5; D is ambiguous. V lost 2 bases to trimming and J lost 6 bases, with 11 bases between them. Germline CDR1 reads WSHSY; CDR2 reads SAAADI. This CDR3 region has 14 residues. CDR3 DNA: TGCGCCAGCAGTGAGAAGGGCGGGGTTCAGCCCCAGCATTTT. Translated, it gives CASSEKGGVQPQHF.